The clone carrying this TCR beta chain was found a few times. Its matching antigen is unknown. The source of the sample is a study of T-cell memory formation after mild COVID-19. Whole-study results and caveats: Prior to infection, memory already included some responding clones, suggesting cross-reactive memory joined. CM and EM subsets held most contracting CD4+ clones; EMRA held CD8+ ones. Clones contracting over day 15 to 85 were CD4/CD8 balanced, with later expanders leaning CD4+.

After 5'RACE with constant-segment primers, TCR alpha and TCR beta cDNA libraries carrying sample barcodes and UMIs were obtained. MiXCR, run by TCRdb on the 5' RACE reads, gives a single entry per CDR3 protein. The data contain approximately 190,000 distinct CDR3 sequences, about 16% of them singletons. CDR1 is SNHLY and CDR2 is FYNNEI in the germline V gene. V was shortened by 6 bases and J by 4 bases, with 15 bases between the two germline ends. This CDR3 is built from 14 residues. The V and J genes are TRBV2 and TRBJ1-2, with a tentative D call TRBD1 (5 bases). The receptor comes from an adult woman who had mild COVID-19 (a few samples of this study predate the infection). Cell type and time point are not known. The sample comprised PBMCs or a T cell subset sorted from them (not recorded which). The CDR3 is CASRWDSASYGYTF. CDR3 DNA sequence: TGTGCCAGCAGATGGGACTCCGCTTCCTATGGCTACACCTTC. The full variable domain, its missing parts supplied by reference TRBV2 and TRBJ1-2, is EPEVTQTPSHQVTQMGQEVILRCVPISNHLYFYWYRQILGQKVEFLVSFYNNEISEKSEIFDDQFSVERPDGSNFTLKIRSTKLEDSAMYFCASRWDSASYGYTFGSGTRLTVV.